Sequencing of this T cell receptor (beta chain) was carried out in a study of PD-1 blockade in mismatch repair-deficient tumors. Data came from immunoSEQ multiplex PCR; TCRdb stores just in-frame clones and leaves some out. Seen here are about 19,000 clones, about 80% observed once, and the top ten hold roughly 1.4%. The CDR3 extends over 18 amino acids. V lost 3 bases and J lost 2; bases outside the gene matches: 11. Germline CDR1 SGHNT, CDR2 YYREEE (reference sequence). With respect to this clone: Its specificity is unknown.

Findings of the study overall: Tumor-resident clones, often undetectable pretreatment in blood, expanded then contracted after pembrolizumab.

The clonotype comes from an adult with mismatch repair-deficient cancer. The chain recombines TRBV5-4 with TRBJ2-2; 9 bases match TRBD1. The starting material was PBMCs, obtained 52 weeks after starting pembrolizumab. Here the CDR3 reads CASSSPLQGAINTGELFF. CDR3 coding DNA: TGTGCCAGCAGCTCACCCCTACAGGGGGCGATAAACACCGGGGAGCTGTTTTTT.